The 5 T cell receptor beta chains below come from one sample, sequenced in a study of monozygotic twins with inflammatory bowel disease. One entry per CDR3 protein, without DNA, is what TCRdb gives after re-calling the 5' RACE reads. This sample's table reports roughly 150,000 distinct CDR3 sequences. Sequences were obtained from blood. Receptors originate from a human donor with ulcerative colitis or Crohn's disease, or a healthy co-twin of an affected twin (not recorded which).

This rearrangement joins TRBV5-4 to TRBJ1-2. The CDR3 loop spans 14 amino acids. Germline CDR1 SGHNT, CDR2 YYREEE (reference sequence). CDR3 amino acids: CASSPGGNNYGYTF.

The gene calls are TRBV3-1 and TRBJ2-7. This CDR3 has 14 residues. Germline CDR1 LGHDT, CDR2 YNNKEL (reference sequence). The CDR3 sequence is CASSTNGFPYEQYF.

The gene calls are TRBV5-4 and TRBJ1-6; as DNA is missing, the TRBD1 call by TCRdb cannot be tested. CDR1 and CDR2 from the germline V gene are SGHNT and YYREEE (reference sequence). CDR3 length: 17 residues. CDR3 region: CASSLAGLSPWSSPLHF.

CDR3 loop: CASSTRGGQPSNQPQHF. The chain links TRBV12-3 or TRBV12-4 to TRBJ1-5; with no DNA, the TCRdb D assignment of TRBD1 cannot be verified. The CDR3 is 17 amino acids.

The CDR3 region is CASSLSGPNIQYF. The chain couples TRBV5-1 to TRBJ2-4. The CDR3 has 13 residues. The germline CDR1 and CDR2 sequences are SGHRS and YFSETQ.